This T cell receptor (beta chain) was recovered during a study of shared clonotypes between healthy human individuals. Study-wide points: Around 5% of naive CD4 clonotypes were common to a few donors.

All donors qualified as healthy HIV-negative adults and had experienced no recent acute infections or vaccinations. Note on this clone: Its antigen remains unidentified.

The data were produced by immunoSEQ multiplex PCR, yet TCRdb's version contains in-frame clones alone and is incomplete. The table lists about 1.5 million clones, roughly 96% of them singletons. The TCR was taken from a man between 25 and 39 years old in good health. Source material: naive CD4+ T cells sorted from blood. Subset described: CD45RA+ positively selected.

In nucleotides, the CDR3 is TGCGCCAGCAGCCCCCGACCTCAAACAGGGTTGAGTTCCTACGAGCAGTACTTC. Translated: CASSPRPQTGLSSYEQYF. The chain links TRBV5-1 to TRBJ2-7; the D gene is possibly TRBD1 (6 bases). CDR3 length: 18 amino acids. V lost 4 bases, J lost 1 base, and 24 bases lay in between. Germline lookup yields CDR1 SGHRS and CDR2 YFSETQ.